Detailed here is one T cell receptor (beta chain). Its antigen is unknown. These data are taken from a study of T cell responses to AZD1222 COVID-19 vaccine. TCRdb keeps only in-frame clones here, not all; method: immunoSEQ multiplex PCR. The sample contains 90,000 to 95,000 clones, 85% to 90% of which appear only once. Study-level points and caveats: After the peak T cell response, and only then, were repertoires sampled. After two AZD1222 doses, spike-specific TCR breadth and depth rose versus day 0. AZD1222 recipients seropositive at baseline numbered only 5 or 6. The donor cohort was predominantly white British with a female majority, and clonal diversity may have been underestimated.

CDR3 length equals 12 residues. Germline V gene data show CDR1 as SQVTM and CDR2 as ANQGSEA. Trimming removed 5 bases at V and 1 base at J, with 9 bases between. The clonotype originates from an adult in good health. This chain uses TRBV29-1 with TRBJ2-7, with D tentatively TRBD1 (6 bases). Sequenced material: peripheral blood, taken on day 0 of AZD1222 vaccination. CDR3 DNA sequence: TGCAGCGTTAAACAGGGTTCCTACGAGCAGTACTTC. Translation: CSVKQGSYEQYF.